This T cell receptor (beta chain) came from a study of response to subunit inactivated influenza vaccine (dated by TCRdb to the late 2010s). Study-level background: The study used deep quantitative T cell receptor repertoire profiling to track responses to a trivalent subunit inactivated influenza vaccine. What the work shows at the level of the full study, not this receptor alone: The authors suggested that each seasonal influenza vaccination may recruit only a limited number of new T cells.

Via the germline V gene, CDR1 is SGHRS and CDR2 YFSETQ. Deletion took 4 bases off V and 1 base off J, with a span of 11 bases between the germline ends. Inclusive of the bounding cysteine and phenylalanine, the CDR3 is 15 residues long. The read is trimmed to its CDR3 DNA, 45 bases read in frame from base 1. To prepare the library, RT-PCR was applied. Sequencing relied on an Illumina HiSeq 2500. TCRdb ran its own pipeline on the public reads, namely fastp trimming at Q25 and MiXCR clone calling, and kept in-frame beta chains. Rows matching on CDR3 protein sequence are summarized as one entry with the most common DNA and genes. The sample table holds under 800,000 distinct CDR3 sequences, of which approximately 15% were seen once. The ten largest clones represent 6.5% to 8.5% of the sample. This clonotype showed up just a few times. Its recognized antigen is unknown. No per-base quality is available; no much larger clone lies one base away.

The rearranged segments are TRBV5-1 and TRBJ2-2; the best D guess is TRBD1, with 7 bases matching. This specimen was PBMCs from blood, taken approximately 15 days before vaccination. The sequence was obtained from a man in his fifties or sixties who received an inactivated influenza vaccine. Donor details come from another sample of the same person, matched by shared clones. The nucleotide sequence is given as TGCGCCAGCAGCGGGAGGACAGGGAACACCGGGGAGCTGTTTTTT. The encoded protein is CASSGRTGNTGELFF.